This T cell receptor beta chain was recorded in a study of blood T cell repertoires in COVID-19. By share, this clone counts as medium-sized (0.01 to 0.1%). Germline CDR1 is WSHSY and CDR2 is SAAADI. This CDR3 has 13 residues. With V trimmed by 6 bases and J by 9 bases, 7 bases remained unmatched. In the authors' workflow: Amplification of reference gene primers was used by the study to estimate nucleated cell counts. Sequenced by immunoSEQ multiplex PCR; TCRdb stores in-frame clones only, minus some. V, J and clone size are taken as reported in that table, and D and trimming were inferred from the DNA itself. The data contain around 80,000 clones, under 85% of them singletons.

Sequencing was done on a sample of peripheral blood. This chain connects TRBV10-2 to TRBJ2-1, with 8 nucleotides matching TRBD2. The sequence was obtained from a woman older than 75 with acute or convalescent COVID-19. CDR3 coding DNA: TGCGCCAGCAGCGGACTAGCAACCGCTGAGCAGTTCTTC. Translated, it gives CASSGLATAEQFF.